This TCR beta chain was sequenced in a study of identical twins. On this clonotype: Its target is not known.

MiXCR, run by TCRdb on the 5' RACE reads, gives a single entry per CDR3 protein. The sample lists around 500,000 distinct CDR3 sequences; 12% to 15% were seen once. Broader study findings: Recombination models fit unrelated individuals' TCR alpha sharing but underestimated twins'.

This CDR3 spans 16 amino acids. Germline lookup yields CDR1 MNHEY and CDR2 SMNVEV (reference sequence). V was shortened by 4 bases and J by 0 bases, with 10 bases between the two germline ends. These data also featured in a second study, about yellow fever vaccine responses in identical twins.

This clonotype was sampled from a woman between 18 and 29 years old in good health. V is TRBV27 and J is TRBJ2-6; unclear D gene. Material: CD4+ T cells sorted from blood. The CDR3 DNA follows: TGTGCCAGCAGTTCCCCAGGACCCTCTGGGGCCAACGTCCTGACTTTC. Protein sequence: CASSSPGPSGANVLTF.